This T cell receptor beta chain was documented in a study of T cells in Graves' hyperthyroidism and ophthalmopathy. Broader study findings: Separating ophthalmopathy from stable hyperthyroidism was achieved by a 13 V-J model.

This clonotype was seen ten or more times. Its antigen is unknown. V trimming: 3 bases; J trimming: 9 bases; junction bases outside the gene matches: 3. The V gene's germline CDR1 is MNHEY and CDR2 SMNVEV (reference sequence). The CDR3 is 14 amino acids. An absence of ophthalmopathy progression within 18 months meant stable Graves' hyperthyroidism. Fresh peripheral blood, about 10 ml of it, supplied the PBMCs. Amplification of TCR beta CDR3 regions was performed using RNA transcripts as template. TCR CDR3 regions were first amplified by RT-PCR with HTBI primers. TCRdb redid the calling of the multiplex PCR reads with MiXCR, one entry per CDR3 protein. In the table there are 500,000 to 600,000 distinct CDR3 sequences, approximately 15% of which are singletons.

The chain carries TRBV27 and TRBJ1-6, with 9 bases identical to TRBD1. The sample consisted of blood. The sequence was collected from a woman aged 18-29 years with Graves' hyperthyroidism. Here the CDR3 reads CASSFWTGVSPLHF. Written as DNA, the CDR3 is TGTGCCAGCAGTTTCTGGACAGGGGTTTCACCCCTCCACTTT.